The 25 T cell receptor beta chains in this list originate from one sample, sequenced in a study of blood T cell repertoires in COVID-19. Assay used: immunoSEQ multiplex PCR; TCRdb lists only in-frame clones, some missing. The sample shows a few hundred thousand clones, 70% to 90% of them seen only once. Sequenced material: peripheral blood. The receptors were sampled from a human donor with COVID-19, enrolled during active disease. The donor label of this sample is uncertain.

The rearrangement joins TRBV15 to TRBJ1-2; unclear D gene. This CDR3 is 14 amino acids long. Trimming removed 5 bases at V and 7 bases at J, with 17 bases between. The germline CDR1 and CDR2 sequences are LNHNV and YYDKDF (reference sequence). CDR3 DNA sequence: TGTGCCACCAGCCCAGAGAGGGTTAGTTCTGGCTACACCTTC. This gives the protein CATSPERVSSGYTF.

V gene TRBV4-3 combines with J gene TRBJ1-4, with a tentative D call TRBD1 (6 bases). The CDR3 is 15 residues long. V gave up 4 bases and J gave up 5 bases, with 14 bases separating them. Germline values: CDR1 LGHNA, CDR2 YSLEER. The CDR3 sequence is CASSPRRTANEKLFF. The CDR3 DNA reads as TGCGCCAGCAGCCCGAGGAGGACAGCGAATGAAAAACTGTTTTTT.

This chain uses TRBV6-5 with TRBJ2-5; TRBD2 matches at 12 bases. Germline V gene sequence: CDR1 MNHEY, CDR2 SVGAGI. The CDR3 runs 15 residues. The V gene end was trimmed by 10 bases and the J gene end by 7 bases; junction bases not matched to a gene: 13. This chain's CDR3 is CATQGLAGVRGTQYF. CDR3 nucleotide sequence: TGTGCCACCCAGGGACTAGCGGGTGTGAGGGGGACCCAGTACTTC.

This clone came up once. The chain employs TRBV19 and TRBJ1-2; D may be TRBD1 (5 bases). Germline CDR1 LNHDA, CDR2 SQIVND (reference sequence). The CDR3 covers 13 residues. The ends were cut back, 7 bases at V and 6 bases at J, with 15 bases in the middle. The CDR3 DNA sequence: TGTGCCAGTACCGGCCGGGGGAGGGATGGCTACACCTTC. Translation: CASTGRGRDGYTF.

The chain couples TRBV25-1 to TRBJ2-3, with 9 bases identical to TRBD1. Unmatched junction bases numbered 15, after V lost 8 bases and J lost 6 bases. The CDR3 runs 16 residues. Germline CDR1 is MGHDK and CDR2 is SYGVNS. CDR3 DNA sequence: TGTGCCAGCGGGACAGGGAAGCTAGCTGGGCGGGATACGCAGTATTTT. It is translated as CASGTGKLAGRDTQYF.

The rearrangement links TRBV10-2 to TRBJ2-7; 11 nucleotides match TRBD1. Trimming at V came to 9 bases and at J to 4 bases, leaving 11 bases not matched to a gene. From germline, CDR1 is WSHSY and CDR2 SAAADI. The CDR3 has 15 residues. The CDR3 is CASNAPGQGVYEQYF. The CDR3 DNA is TGCGCCAGTAACGCTCCGGGACAGGGGGTATACGAGCAGTACTTC.

This chain joins TRBV11-2 and TRBJ1-1; no clear D. The germline CDR1 and CDR2 sequences are SGHAT and FQNNGV. Trimming removed 1 base at V and 7 bases at J, with 16 bases between. CDR3 length equals 15 residues. The CDR3, as DNA: TGTGCCAGCAGCTTAGTTTTCGGGGAACCCATTGAAGCTTTCTTT. As protein: CASSLVFGEPIEAFF.

The chain is built from TRBV5-1 and TRBJ2-3; 7 bases fit TRBD2. V dropped 4 bases and J dropped 4; count of bases not matched to a gene: 12. CDR1 and CDR2 from the germline V gene are SGHRS and YFSETQ. The CDR3 sequence is 16 residues long. CDR3 DNA sequence: TGCGCCAGCAGCCAGGCTGGGGGAGGGATCGCAGATACGCAGTATTTT. It translates to CASSQAGGGIADTQYF.

The J gene is TRBJ1-5, the V gene TRBV7-8; perhaps TRBD1 as D (5 bases). The CDR3 is 13 amino acids. CDR1 and CDR2 from the germline V gene are SGHVS and FQNEAQ. V gave up 3 bases and J gave up 9 bases, with 12 bases separating them. CDR3 sequence reads: CASSLRDLGPQHF. DNA for the CDR3: TGTGCCAGCAGCTTGCGGGACTTAGGGCCCCAGCATTTT.

This chain connects TRBV28 to TRBJ1-1; the D is unclear. V was pared by 5 bases and J by 1 base, with 14 bases between. The CDR3 has 15 amino acids. CDR1 and CDR2 (germline): MDHEN, SYDVKM. CDR3: CASSRQWAGNTEAFF. CDR3 DNA: TGTGCCAGCAGTAGGCAATGGGCTGGGAACACTGAAGCTTTCTTT.

The chain couples TRBV4-1 to TRBJ1-2, with D unclear. Deletions cut 1 base from V and 2 bases from J, with 11 bases between. The germline CDR1 and CDR2 sequences are MGHRA and YSYEKL. This CDR3 has 15 residues. This CDR3 is CASSQGEGENYGYTF. In nucleotides, the CDR3 is TGCGCCAGCAGCCAAGGGGAGGGTGAAAACTATGGCTACACCTTC.

This chain joins TRBV9 and TRBJ2-7; 8 bases map to TRBD1. In germline, CDR1 is SGDLS, CDR2 YYNGEE. This CDR3 has 16 residues. J lost 2 bases, V lost 6 bases, and 13 bases had no gene match. Written as DNA, the CDR3 is TGTGCCAGCACCACCGAAGGTGGGACAGGACCCTACGAGCAGTACTTC. This codes for CASTTEGGTGPYEQYF.

This rearrangement joins TRBV19 to TRBJ1-5; D might be TRBD1 (5 bases). The CDR3 runs 15 residues. CDR1 LNHDA and CDR2 SQIVND come from the germline V gene (reference sequence). V gave up 5 bases and J gave up 3 bases, with 14 bases separating them. The CDR3 loop reads CASSVPGIFNQPQHF. CDR3 nucleotide sequence: TGTGCCAGTAGTGTCCCAGGGATTTTCAATCAGCCCCAGCATTTT. The full variable domain, rest sourced from reference TRBV19 and TRBJ1-5, is DGGITQSPKYLFRKEGQNVTLSCEQNLNHDAMYWYRQDPGQGLRLIYYSQIVNDFQKGDIAEGYSVSREKKESFPLTVTSAQKNPTAFYLCASSVPGIFNQPQHFGDGTRLSIL.

This clone is a singleton in its sample. The DNA of the CDR3 is TGTGCCAGCAGCCCTAGCGGGAGAACCGGGGAGCTGTTTTTT. Protein sequence: CASSPSGRTGELFF. This rearrangement joins TRBV2 to TRBJ2-2; 10 nucleotides line up with TRBD2. Germline V gene lookup returns CDR1 SNHLY and CDR2 FYNNEI. The CDR3 runs 14 residues. The junction had 3 bases not matched to a gene; V was cut back by 6 bases and J by 5 bases.

This chain connects TRBV4-1 to TRBJ1-1; D is uncertain. Per germline, CDR1 MGHRA and CDR2 YSYEKL. V lost 1 base and J lost 10, with 16 bases in between. CDR3 length equals 14 residues. For the CDR3, the DNA is TGCGCCAGCAGCCAAGGGCCTTACCCCAGCGCAGCTTTCTTT. It translates to CASSQGPYPSAAFF.

The genes are TRBV28 and TRBJ2-2, with D unclear. The CDR3 totals 14 residues. CDR1 and CDR2 (germline): MDHEN, SYDVKM. Trimming left V 2 bases short and J 1 base short, with 5 bases between. The CDR3 sequence: CASSLSWNTGELFF. The CDR3 DNA reads as TGTGCCAGCAGTTTAAGCTGGAACACCGGGGAGCTGTTTTTT.

This clone was detected only a few times. This sequence joins TRBV10-3 and TRBJ2-7, with D possibly TRBD1 on 6 matching bases. Looked up from germline, CDR1 is ENHRY and CDR2 is SYGVKD. The CDR3 length is 12 residues. Trimming pared 6 bases from V and 5 bases from J, leaving 11 bases between. Here the CDR3 reads CAIRNRDNEQYF. In DNA form, the CDR3 reads TGTGCCATCAGAAATCGGGACAACGAGCAGTACTTC.

The V gene is TRBV9, the J gene TRBJ2-2; D is ambiguous. The ends were cut back, 4 bases at V and 1 base at J, with 8 bases in the middle. The germline V gene has CDR1 SGDLS and CDR2 YYNGEE. The CDR3 loop spans 14 amino acids. The CDR3 is CASSSRLNTGELFF. The DNA of the CDR3 is TGTGCCAGCAGCTCGCGACTGAACACCGGGGAGCTGTTTTTT.

The rearrangement joins TRBV20-1 to TRBJ2-7, with D perhaps matching TRBD2 (5 bases). Germline V gene lookup returns CDR1 DFQATT and CDR2 SNEGSKA (reference sequence). The CDR3 is 11 amino acids. V was pared by 4 bases and J by 5 bases, with 9 bases between. The CDR3, as DNA: TGCAGTGCTAAAAAAGCGGACGAGCAGTACTTC. It translates to CSAKKADEQYF.

The gene calls are TRBV3-1 (or the pseudogene TRBV3-2) and TRBJ2-7; TRBD2 matches 8 bases. From germline, CDR1 is LGHDT and CDR2 YNNKEL (reference sequence). This CDR3 region has 15 residues. The V and J ends lost 2 bases and 0 bases, in that order; junction bases with no gene match: 3. The CDR3 loop is CASSQTAGVSYEQYF. The CDR3 coding sequence is TGTGCCAGCAGCCAAACAGCGGGAGTCTCCTACGAGCAGTACTTC.

This clone came up a few times. The DNA of the CDR3 is TGTGCCAGCAGCTTTCTTGCGGAGACCCAGTACTTC. Residues: CASSFLAETQYF. V and J are TRBV5-6 and TRBJ2-5, with D unclear. This CDR3 comprises 12 residues. Trimming left V 2 bases short and J 5 bases short, with 7 bases between. CDR1 is SGHDT and CDR2 is YYEEEE in the germline V gene.

The CDR3 spells CASSLGRSSGNTIYF. In DNA, the CDR3 is TGTGCCAGCAGTCTGGGGAGGAGCTCTGGAAACACCATATATTTT. The V and J genes are TRBV7-8 and TRBJ1-3; no firm D call. The V and J ends lost 6 bases and 0 bases respectively, with 12 bases between them. CDR1 SGHVS and CDR2 FQNEAQ come from the germline V gene. The CDR3 length is 15 residues.

V and J are TRBV5-5 and TRBJ2-1, with TRBD2 matching 8 bases. The CDR3 extends over 15 amino acids. The J segment lost 1 base and the V segment lost 2 bases, leaving 2 bases of the junction unmatched. Germline-derived CDR1 and CDR2 are SGHKS and YYEKEE (reference sequence). The CDR3 loop is CASSLTGGSYNEQFF. CDR3 sequence (DNA): TGTGCCAGCAGCTTAACGGGAGGGTCCTACAATGAGCAGTTCTTC. Complete variable domain (other parts from reference TRBV5-5 and TRBJ2-1): DAGVTQSPTHLIKTRGQQVTLRCSPISGHKSVSWYQQVLGQGPQFIFQYYEKEERGRGNFPDRFSARQFPNYSSELNVNALLLGDSALYLCASSLTGGSYNEQFFGPGTRLTVL.

This clone was seen more than once but under ten times. The chain uses TRBV28 and TRBJ1-1; 9 positions match TRBD1. The CDR3 extends over 12 amino acids. CDR1 MDHEN and CDR2 SYDVKM come from the germline V gene. V was clipped by 3 bases and J by 7 bases; unmatched bases: 0. CDR3 sequence reads: CASSLGQGEAFF. As DNA, the CDR3 is TGTGCCAGCAGTTTGGGACAGGGTGAAGCTTTCTTT.

The sample holds a few counts of this clone. The chain has TRBV30 and TRBJ1-5; D uncertain. The length of the CDR3 is 14 residues. Trimming cost V 0 bases and J 2 bases, with 8 bases left between them. The germline gives CDR1 GTSNPN, CDR2 SVGIG (reference sequence). CDR3 sequence (DNA): TGTGCCTGGAGTGTACGCGGCCGCAATCAGCCCCAGCATTTT. Translating gives CAWSVRGRNQPQHF.